Listed here are 24 T cell receptor beta chains from one sample, sequenced in a study of T cell responses to AZD1222 COVID-19 vaccine. Sequencing was performed with immunoSEQ multiplex PCR; in TCRdb, only in-frame clones are kept and a portion is missing. The sample lists more than 80,000 clones; 88% were seen once. Material: peripheral blood, obtained on day 0 of MenACWY control vaccination. These receptors all come from an adult in good health.

The V and J genes are TRBV4-3 and TRBJ1-1; D is perhaps TRBD1 (5 bases). Trimming took off 0 bases at V and 3 bases at J, with 14 bases between the two ends. CDR3 length: 16 amino acids. Per the germline V gene, CDR1 is LGHNA and CDR2 is YSLEER. CDR3 region: CASSQETLGADTEAFF. CDR3 bases: TGCGCCAGCAGCCAAGAGACTTTAGGGGCCGACACTGAAGCTTTCTTT.

DNA of the CDR3: TGTGCCACTACGTCTGGCGGGGAGCTGTTTTTT. It codes for CATTSGGELFF. The chain joins TRBV12-3 or TRBV12-4 to TRBJ2-2; D unclear. This CDR3 contains 11 residues. Trimming removed 10 bases from V and 7 bases from J, with 10 bases in between.

J is TRBJ2-3 and V is TRBV5-1; D not certain. The CDR3 covers 14 residues. The germline CDR1 and CDR2 sequences are SGHRS and YFSETQ. V was clipped by 2 bases and J by 0 bases, with 7 bases between them. In DNA form, the CDR3 reads TGCGCCAGCAGCTTTTCCGGTAGCACAGATACGCAGTATTTT. It codes for CASSFSGSTDTQYF.

This clone was recorded once. The chain uses TRBV15 and TRBJ1-6, with D tentatively TRBD1 (5 bases). V was cut by 3 bases and J by 7 bases, with 16 bases left in between. CDR1 and CDR2 (germline): LNHNV, YYDKDF (reference sequence). The CDR3 has 16 residues. The CDR3 coding sequence is TGTGCCACCAGCAGGAGCAGGGAGTTGCGGAATTCACCCCTCCACTTT. Translated, it gives CATSRSRELRNSPLHF.

This clone showed up just once. J is TRBJ2-1 and V is TRBV12-3 or TRBV12-4; 8 bases line up with TRBD2. J gave up 2 bases and V 6 bases, and 0 bases lay outside the gene matches. The CDR3 has 13 amino acids. CDR3 sequence reads: CASSGGAYNEQFF. The CDR3 DNA is TGTGCCAGCAGCGGGGGGGCCTACAATGAGCAGTTCTTC.

This chain joins TRBV5-4 and TRBJ2-7; perhaps TRBD1 as D (6 bases). The CDR3 loop spans 14 amino acids. Trimming took off 4 bases at V and 3 bases at J, with 14 bases between the two ends. Germline V gives CDR1 SGHNT, CDR2 YYREEE (reference sequence). The CDR3 is CASSPGQTLYEQYF. Here the CDR3 DNA reads TGTGCCAGCAGCCCAGGACAGACCCTCTACGAGCAGTACTTC.

The chain recombines TRBV5-8 with TRBJ2-7; no clear D. Germline CDR1 reads SGHTS; CDR2 reads YDEGEE. This CDR3 comprises 14 residues. Trimming stripped 3 bases from V and 0 bases from J, with 10 bases between. CDR3 sequence (DNA): TGTGCCAGCAGCTACTCCCCGGGCTCCTACGAGCAGTACTTC. This encodes CASSYSPGSYEQYF.

The J gene is TRBJ1-1, the V gene TRBV10-2; D gene ambiguous. CDR3 size: 15 residues. The V end was cut by 6 bases, the J end by 0 bases, with 14 bases between. The germline V gene encodes CDR1 WSHSY and CDR2 SAAADI. CDR3 in amino acids: CASSYSESMNTEAFF. In DNA, the CDR3 is TGCGCCAGCAGCTACAGCGAAAGTATGAACACTGAAGCTTTCTTT.

A word on this clone: Other DNA variants within this sample encode the same CDR3. The chain has TRBV6-5 and TRBJ1-1; 10 bases match TRBD1. V trimming: 6 bases; J trimming: 5 bases; junction bases outside the gene matches: 6. Germline lookup yields CDR1 MNHEY and CDR2 SVGAGI. The CDR3 length is 14 residues. CDR3 bases: TGTGCCAGCAGCCCGGACAGGGGGGGGACTGAAGCTTTCTTT. This gives the protein CASSPDRGGTEAFF.

V is TRBV6-5 and J is TRBJ2-7; D unresolved. Germline lookup yields CDR1 MNHEY and CDR2 SVGAGI. V dropped 5 bases and J dropped 0 bases, with 8 bases sitting between them. This CDR3 spans 13 amino acids. The CDR3 DNA reads TGTGCCAGCAGTACAGTGAGCTCCTACGAGCAGTACTTC. It encodes CASSTVSSYEQYF.

In DNA, the CDR3 is TGCAGCGTTGACGGCAGGGAATTTTACAATGAGCAGTTCTTC. This codes for CSVDGREFYNEQFF. V is TRBV29-1 and J is TRBJ2-1, with a tentative D call TRBD1 (5 bases). CDR3 length: 14 residues. V was trimmed by 3 bases and J by 4 bases, leaving 13 bases between them. Per the germline V gene, CDR1 is SQVTM and CDR2 is ANQGSEA.

The chain links TRBV5-1 to TRBJ1-1; 7 bases match TRBD1. The germline V gene has CDR1 SGHRS and CDR2 YFSETQ. This CDR3 region has 14 residues. J lost 8 bases, V lost 7 bases, and 14 bases had no gene match. Here the CDR3 DNA reads TGCGCCAGCGGGCCCGGACAGGCCATCGGGGAAGCTTTCTTT. Its translation is CASGPGQAIGEAFF.

This chain uses TRBV9 with TRBJ1-1, with a possible D match to TRBD1 (6 bases). The CDR3 runs 14 residues. Germline CDR1 reads SGDLS; CDR2 reads YYNGEE. The ends were cut back, 0 bases at V and 1 base at J, with 7 bases in the middle. CDR3 bases: TGTGCCAGCAGCGTAGCCAGGGGGAACACTGAAGCTTTCTTT. It yields the protein CASSVARGNTEAFF.

V usage is TRBV5-1 and J usage is TRBJ2-3, with a tentative D call TRBD1 (5 bases). This CDR3 is 15 amino acids long. V lost 5 bases and J lost 2, with 15 bases in between. CDR1 is SGHRS and CDR2 is YFSETQ in the germline V gene. This chain's CDR3 is CASRQQGLDTDTQYF. CDR3 sequence (DNA): TGCGCCAGCAGGCAGCAGGGCTTGGACACAGATACGCAGTATTTT.

The V call is TRBV18, the J call TRBJ1-4, with 7 bases identical to TRBD1. J gave up 3 bases and V 2 bases, and 6 bases lay outside the gene matches. The CDR3 has 16 residues. In germline, CDR1 is KGHSH, CDR2 LQKENI. DNA for the CDR3: TGTGCCAGCTCACCAGACAGGGTTTCGTCTAATGAAAAACTGTTTTTT. This gives the protein CASSPDRVSSNEKLFF.

The chain links TRBV5-1 to TRBJ2-5; D uncertain. V lost 3 bases, J lost 2 bases, and 8 bases lay in between. CDR3 length: 13 residues. CDR1 is SGHRS and CDR2 is YFSETQ in the germline V gene. CDR3 sequence: CASSSSPQETQYF. CDR3 coding DNA: TGCGCCAGCAGCTCGAGCCCACAAGAGACCCAGTACTTC.

This clone showed up just once. An end of the junction differs from the germline gene, which may be a read error. The V gene is TRBV19, the J gene TRBJ1-3; D remains ambiguous. Looked up from germline, CDR1 is LNHDA and CDR2 is SQIVND (reference sequence). The CDR3 runs 13 residues. The CDR3 sequence is CASSIDRGDTIYF. The CDR3 region has the DNA TGTGCCAGTAGTATAGATCGTGGAGACACCATATATTTT.

The rearrangement uses TRBV4-1 and TRBJ2-7, with D possibly being TRBD1 (6 bases). CDR3 size: 14 residues. The V and J ends lost 0 bases and 7 bases respectively, with 13 bases between them. Per the germline V gene, CDR1 is MGHRA and CDR2 is YSYEKL. The CDR3 region has the DNA TGCGCCAGCAGCCAAGATACCCAGGGGCGTGAGCAGTACTTC. Translated: CASSQDTQGREQYF.

V is TRBV4-1 and J is TRBJ2-5; D is unresolved. Deletions cut 1 base from V and 1 base from J, with 7 bases between. CDR1 and CDR2 from the germline V gene are MGHRA and YSYEKL. CDR3 length equals 14 residues. The CDR3 DNA follows: TGCGCCAGCAGCCAAGGGACGGGCCAAGAGACCCAGTACTTC. Its protein is CASSQGTGQETQYF.

This clone has a handful of counts. The V and J genes are TRBV2 and TRBJ1-2; D ambiguous. The CDR3 loop spans 12 amino acids. Germline V lookup: CDR1 SNHLY, CDR2 FYNNEI. Trimming removed 2 bases from V and 2 bases from J, with 3 bases in between. The CDR3 DNA reads TGTGCCAGCAGTGAACAGAACTATGGCTACACCTTC. Amino acids: CASSEQNYGYTF.

The J gene is TRBJ1-6, the V gene TRBV6-2 or TRBV6-3; the match to TRBD1 covers 7 bases. CDR3 size: 16 residues. V shed 0 bases, J shed 7 bases, and the junction held 6 bases outside the gene matches. Germline CDR1 MNHEY, CDR2 SVGEGT. CDR3 sequence: CASSYSPTGRNSPLHF. The DNA for the CDR3 is TGTGCCAGCAGTTACTCCCCGACAGGGCGGAATTCACCCCTCCACTTT.

V and J are TRBV28 and TRBJ1-5; D call uncertain. Germline V CDR1 and CDR2: MDHEN, SYDVKM. V lost 6 bases to trimming and J lost 1 base, with 10 bases between them. There are 14 residues in the CDR3. The CDR3 region has the DNA TGTGCCAGCAGCCCGGGAATAAGCAATCAGCCCCAGCATTTT. This sequence encodes CASSPGISNQPQHF.

For the CDR3, the DNA is TGTGCCAGCAGTGAAGGTCGCGCTGGGGCCAACGTCCTGACTTTC. It encodes CASSEGRAGANVLTF. The chain is built from TRBV2 and TRBJ2-6, with no clear D. CDR1 and CDR2 from the germline V gene are SNHLY and FYNNEI. Trimming cost V 1 base and J 2 bases, with 6 bases left between them. The CDR3 runs 15 residues.

This clone was counted once. CDR3 sequence: CAWSWDRNSGNTIYF. The CDR3 DNA reads as TGTGCCTGGAGCTGGGACAGGAACTCTGGAAACACCATATATTTT. The chain carries TRBV30 and TRBJ1-3; 8 bases match TRBD1. Germline V gene data show CDR1 as GTSNPN and CDR2 as SVGIG (reference sequence). The CDR3 contains 15 residues. After removal of 3 bases from V and 0 bases from J, the junction contained 4 bases not matched to a gene.